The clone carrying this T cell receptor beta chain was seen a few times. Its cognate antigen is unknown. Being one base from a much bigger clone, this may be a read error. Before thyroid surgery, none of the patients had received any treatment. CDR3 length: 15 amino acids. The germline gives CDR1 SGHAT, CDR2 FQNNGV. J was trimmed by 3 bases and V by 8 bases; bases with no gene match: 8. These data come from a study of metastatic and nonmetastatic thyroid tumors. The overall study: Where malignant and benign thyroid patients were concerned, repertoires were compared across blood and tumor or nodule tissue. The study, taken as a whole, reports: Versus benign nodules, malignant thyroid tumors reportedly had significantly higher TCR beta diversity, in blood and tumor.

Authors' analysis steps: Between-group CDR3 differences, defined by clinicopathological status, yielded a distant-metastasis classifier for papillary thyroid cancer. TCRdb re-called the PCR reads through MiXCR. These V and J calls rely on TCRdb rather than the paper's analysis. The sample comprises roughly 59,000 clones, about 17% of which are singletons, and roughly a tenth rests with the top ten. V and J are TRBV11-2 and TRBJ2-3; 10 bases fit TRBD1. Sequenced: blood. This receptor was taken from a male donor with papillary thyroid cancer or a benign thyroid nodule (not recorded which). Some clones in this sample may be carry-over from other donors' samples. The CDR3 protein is CASGPTGGLTDTQYF. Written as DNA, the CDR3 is TGTGCCAGCGGCCCGACAGGGGGCTTGACAGATACGCAGTATTTT.